These 32 T cell receptor beta chains originate from one sample sequenced in a study of T cells in tumors after PD-1 blockade (dated by TCRdb to between 2018 and 2021). The library was produced with the immunoSEQ multiplex PCR assay. TCRdb took this table from immuneACCESS and kept in-frame rearrangements with V and J called. Such tables lack part of the clones; where checked against another copy, unresolved V genes explain under half of the gap, and the rest is unexplained. This sample gives 20,000 to 25,000 clones in total; around 78% of them show up just once. 26% of the sample is taken by the ten largest. The meaning of the sample's time point label: before anti-PD-1 therapy. Sequenced here: PBMCs, sampled before anti-PD-1 treatment. The receptors here all came from a human donor with basal cell carcinoma.

The DNA of the CDR3 is TGCGCCAGCAGCCCCTTGACTAGTTCAACAGATACGCAGTATTTT. This translates into CASSPLTSSTDTQYF. The V and J genes are TRBV5-1 and TRBJ2-3; possible D gene TRBD2, 6 bases. CDR1 is SGHRS, CDR2 YFSETQ, per germline. The CDR3 has 15 residues. Between the trimmed V and J ends, which lost 4 bases and 3 bases, there was a span of 15 bases.

The chain combines TRBV10-3 with TRBJ2-7; D possibly corresponds to TRBD1 (7 bases). Per the germline V gene, CDR1 is ENHRY and CDR2 is SYGVKD. Trimming stripped 1 base from V and 5 bases from J, with 15 bases between. This CDR3 comprises 15 residues. CDR3 sequence: CAISEWGADRDEQYF. Here the CDR3 DNA reads TGTGCCATCAGTGAGTGGGGGGCAGACAGGGACGAGCAGTACTTC.

This chain connects TRBV5-5 to TRBJ1-5, with 12 bases that match TRBD1. V was clipped by 4 bases and J by 6 bases; unmatched bases: 14. The CDR3 covers 18 residues. CDR1 is SGHKS and CDR2 is YYEKEE in the germline V gene (reference sequence). DNA of the CDR3: TGTGCCAGCAGCCCGAGGGGGACAGGGGGCGGAGGTGGTCAGCCCCAGCATTTT. Translated, it gives CASSPRGTGGGGGQPQHF.

This clone was seen only a few times. The chain has TRBV29-1 and TRBJ2-3; 11 nucleotides match TRBD2. This CDR3 region has 15 residues. V lost 8 bases to trimming and J lost 2 bases; unmatched junction nucleotides: 9. Germline values: CDR1 SQVTM, CDR2 ANQGSEA. The CDR3 nucleotides are TGCAGCACAAACCTAGCGGGAGGACTCACAGATACGCAGTATTTT. This encodes CSTNLAGGLTDTQYF.

This chain links TRBV4-2 with TRBJ2-7; 8 positions match TRBD2. Unmatched junction bases numbered 8, after V lost 1 base and J lost 6 bases. CDR3 length: 15 amino acids. Germline loops: CDR1 LGHNA, CDR2 YNFKEQ. CDR3 coding DNA: TGTGCCAGCAGCCAAGGTAGCGGGGAACGGTTCGAGCAGTACTTC. Protein sequence: CASSQGSGERFEQYF.

The chain employs TRBV28 and TRBJ2-3; TRBD2 agrees at 8 bases. Germline V CDR1 and CDR2: MDHEN, SYDVKM. The V gene end was trimmed by 8 bases and the J gene end by 6 bases; junction bases not matched to a gene: 13. The CDR3 loop spans 15 amino acids. CDR3 amino acids: CASSLRLAGPDTQYF. The CDR3, as DNA: TGTGCCAGCTCACTTCGGCTAGCGGGTCCGGATACGCAGTATTTT.

The V call is TRBV5-1, the J call TRBJ2-2; TRBD1 might be the D (7 bases). Trimming removed 7 bases at V and 2 bases at J, with 12 bases between. This CDR3 is built from 14 residues. Germline V gives CDR1 SGHRS, CDR2 YFSETQ. The DNA of the CDR3 is TGCGCCAGCGGGGGGACAGCTAACACCGGGGAGCTGTTTTTT. Its translation: CASGGTANTGELFF.

The chain links TRBV19 to TRBJ2-2; D is undetermined. V lost 2 bases and J 6 bases, leaving 16 bases between the germline ends. Germline assignment: CDR1 LNHDA and CDR2 SQIVND (reference sequence). CDR3 length: 16 residues. The chain's CDR3 is CASSIRARIGAGELFF. DNA of the CDR3: TGTGCCAGTAGTATAAGGGCAAGGATCGGTGCCGGGGAGCTGTTTTTT.

The chain couples TRBV27 to TRBJ1-6; perhaps TRBD1 as D (5 bases). Trimming took 4 bases from V and 9 from J, leaving 25 bases between them. Germline V gene data show CDR1 as MNHEY and CDR2 as SMNVEV (reference sequence). The CDR3 consists of 18 residues. Here the CDR3 DNA reads TGTGCCAGCAGTTCACGGAGCCAGCGCCTTGGGGCGGGTTCACCCCTCCACTTT. This sequence encodes CASSSRSQRLGAGSPLHF.

The chain links TRBV28 to TRBJ2-1; D may be TRBD2 (5 bases). The CDR3 runs 14 residues. Per the germline V gene, CDR1 is MDHEN and CDR2 is SYDVKM. V lost 8 bases and J 9 bases, leaving 20 bases between the germline ends. This chain's CDR3 is CASLTGSYAGEQFF. DNA for the CDR3: TGTGCCAGCCTAACCGGGTCCTACGCGGGTGAGCAGTTCTTC.

This CDR3 reads CASGSGGPMNTEAFF. The CDR3 DNA follows: TGTGCCAGTGGATCCGGGGGACCCATGAACACTGAAGCTTTCTTT. V usage is TRBV19 and J usage is TRBJ1-1; D possibly corresponds to TRBD1 (5 bases). Germline CDR1 reads LNHDA; CDR2 reads SQIVND (reference sequence). The V gene lost 8 bases and the J gene lost 0 bases, with 16 bases spanning the gap. The CDR3 runs 15 residues. The full variable domain, with the rest looked up from reference TRBV19 and TRBJ1-1, is DGGITQSPKYLFRKEGQNVTLSCEQNLNHDAMYWYRQDPGQGLRLIYYSQIVNDFQKGDIAEGYSVSREKKESFPLTVTSAQKNPTAFYLCASGSGGPMNTEAFFGQGTRLTVV.

The V and J genes are TRBV6-1 and TRBJ1-2; D uncertain. Germline V gene sequence: CDR1 MNHNS, CDR2 SASEGT. The CDR3 is made up of 15 amino acids. Trimming pared 2 bases from V and 5 bases from J, leaving 15 bases between. CDR3 residues: CASSESYEREYGYTF. The CDR3 coding sequence is TGTGCCAGCAGTGAAAGCTACGAGAGGGAGTATGGCTACACCTTC.

This chain connects TRBV5-1 to TRBJ1-1; D is perhaps TRBD1 (6 bases). This CDR3 is 13 amino acids long. V lost 4 bases, J lost 4 bases, and 11 bases lay in between. Looked up from germline, CDR1 is SGHRS and CDR2 is YFSETQ. The CDR3 DNA reads as TGCGCCAGCAGCCCCCAGGGGAGCACTGAAGCTTTCTTT. As protein: CASSPQGSTEAFF.

The chain couples TRBV25-1 to TRBJ2-7; D ambiguous. V was clipped by 5 bases and J by 4 bases, with 9 bases between them. CDR3 size: 12 residues. Germline CDR1 and CDR2: MGHDK and SYGVNS. The CDR3 is CASSRTGYEQYF. CDR3 DNA: TGTGCCAGCAGTAGAACTGGATACGAGCAGTACTTC.

The chain employs TRBV9 and TRBJ2-3; no reliable D call. The CDR3 contains 15 residues. The germline V gene has CDR1 SGDLS and CDR2 YYNGEE. Trimming pared 4 bases from V and 1 base from J, leaving 13 bases between. The CDR3 DNA reads TGTGCCAGCAGCCCTGTACGTTCTGGCACAGATACGCAGTATTTT. Amino acids: CASSPVRSGTDTQYF.

J is TRBJ2-5 and V is TRBV24-1; the match to TRBD1 covers 10 bases. The V gene's germline CDR1 is KGHDR and CDR2 SFDVKD. V was clipped by 4 bases and J by 6 bases; unmatched bases: 1. The CDR3 consists of 13 residues. The chain's CDR3 is CATSEDRGKTQYF. Written as DNA, the CDR3 is TGTGCCACCAGTGAGGACAGGGGGAAGACCCAGTACTTC.

The rearrangement uses TRBV5-1 and TRBJ2-1, with D maybe TRBD2 (5 bases). Trimming left V 0 bases short and J 0 bases short, with 10 bases between. Germline loops: CDR1 SGHRS, CDR2 YFSETQ. The CDR3 is 16 residues long. CDR3 protein: CASSLVGLLSYNEQFF. In DNA, the CDR3 is TGCGCCAGCAGCTTGGTAGGACTCCTCTCCTACAATGAGCAGTTCTTC. The variable domain in full, completed from reference TRBV5-1 and TRBJ2-1, reads KAGVTQTPRYLIKTRGQQVTLSCSPISGHRSVSWYQQTPGQGLQFLFEYFSETQRNKGNFPGRFSGRQFSNSRSEMNVSTLELGDSALYLCASSLVGLLSYNEQFFGPGTRLTVL.

This chain links TRBV7-6 with TRBJ1-6; no clear D gene. V lost 6 bases and J lost 6, with 12 bases in between. Germline CDR1 is SGHVS and CDR2 is FNYEAQ. The CDR3 has 14 amino acids. The CDR3 sequence is CASSSGRINSPLHF. In nucleotides, the CDR3 is TGTGCCAGCAGTTCCGGACGGATTAATTCACCCCTCCACTTT.

This sequence joins TRBV13 and TRBJ2-5, with 9 bases lining up with TRBD1. Germline V gene data show CDR1 as PRHDT and CDR2 as FYEKMQ (reference sequence). The V segment lost 3 bases and the J segment 6 bases; nucleotides outside the gene matches: 8. The CDR3 sequence is 15 residues long. The CDR3 sequence is CASSLGQGSSKTQYF. As DNA, the CDR3 is TGTGCCAGCAGCTTGGGACAGGGCAGTTCAAAGACCCAGTACTTC.

V and J are TRBV28 and TRBJ2-1, with D possibly called TRBD1 or TRBD2 (5 bases each). V was shortened by 6 bases and J by 6 bases, with 9 bases between the two germline ends. Germline CDR1 and CDR2: MDHEN and SYDVKM. The CDR3 extends over 12 amino acids. CDR3 amino acids: CASRGPRNEQFF. The CDR3 DNA sequence: TGTGCCAGCAGGGGACCACGCAATGAGCAGTTCTTC.

The chain recombines TRBV9 with TRBJ1-5; the match to TRBD1 covers 8 bases. Germline lookup yields CDR1 SGDLS and CDR2 YYNGEE. This CDR3 spans 15 amino acids. The V and J ends lost 3 bases and 3 bases, in that order; junction bases with no gene match: 5. Here the CDR3 DNA reads TGTGCCAGCAGCGGGGGACAGGACCACAATCAGCCCCAGCATTTT. Its translation is CASSGGQDHNQPQHF.

The gene calls are TRBV30 and TRBJ1-1; D is unresolved. The V gene lost 0 bases and the J gene lost 3 bases, with 8 bases spanning the gap. CDR1 and CDR2 (germline): GTSNPN, SVGIG (reference sequence). The CDR3 loop spans 13 amino acids. CDR3 DNA sequence: TGTGCCTGGAGTGTGCCGGTCTACACTGAAGCTTTCTTT. Protein product: CAWSVPVYTEAFF.

This rearrangement joins TRBV7-9 to TRBJ1-1; the match to TRBD1 covers 7 bases. The V gene's germline CDR1 is SEHNR and CDR2 FQNEAQ (reference sequence). V gave up 3 bases and J gave up 7 bases; unmatched junction bases: 8. The CDR3 loop spans 14 amino acids. The CDR3 protein is CASSFYRGTFEAFF. The CDR3 DNA follows: TGTGCCAGCAGCTTTTACAGGGGAACCTTTGAAGCTTTCTTT.

This chain uses TRBV6-6 with TRBJ1-6; D remains ambiguous. V lost 8 bases, J lost 8 bases, and 13 bases lay in between. The CDR3 extends over 13 amino acids. The germline V gene has CDR1 MNHNY and CDR2 SVGAGI (reference sequence). Here the CDR3 reads CASVSRWDSPLHF. The CDR3 nucleotides are TGTGCCAGCGTTTCGAGGTGGGATTCACCCCTCCACTTT.

This clone was observed a few times. V is TRBV7-9 and J is TRBJ2-3; D is perhaps TRBD1 or TRBD2 (5 bases each). Germline assignment: CDR1 SEHNR and CDR2 FQNEAQ (reference sequence). Trimming shortened V by 5 bases and J by 2 bases, and 11 bases separated the two germline ends. The CDR3 runs to 14 residues. The CDR3 loop is CASSRDAATDTQYF. The CDR3, as DNA: TGTGCCAGCAGCCGGGACGCGGCCACAGATACGCAGTATTTT.

This clone was seen only once. The chain carries TRBV19 and TRBJ1-5; D is uncertain. Trimming cost V 7 bases and J 0 bases, with 13 bases left between them. This CDR3 contains 15 residues. Looked up from germline, CDR1 is LNHDA and CDR2 is SQIVND (reference sequence). Here the CDR3 reads CASTQTSYSNQPQHF. Written as DNA, the CDR3 is TGTGCCAGTACTCAGACCTCGTATAGCAATCAGCCCCAGCATTTT.

Only a few counts were recorded for this clone. The V gene is TRBV3-1 (or the pseudogene TRBV3-2), the J gene TRBJ1-2; D unresolved. V was clipped by 3 bases and J by 2 bases, with 13 bases between them. This CDR3 contains 15 residues. The germline V gene encodes CDR1 LGHDT and CDR2 YNNKEL (reference sequence). CDR3 nucleotides: TGTGCCAGCAGCCATCATATGAAAGACAACTATGGCTACACCTTC. Protein: CASSHHMKDNYGYTF.

J is TRBJ2-2 and V is TRBV6-4; no clear D gene. CDR3 length: 15 residues. The V end lost 4 bases, the J end lost 3 bases, and 12 bases lay between the germline ends. In germline, CDR1 is MRHNA, CDR2 SNTAGT. Here the CDR3 reads CASSGRSSDTGELFF. The CDR3 nucleotides are TGTGCCAGCAGTGGACGAAGCAGTGACACCGGGGAGCTGTTTTTT.

This clone was picked up one time. The chain is built from TRBV4-1 and TRBJ1-5; 8 bases are shared with TRBD1. The germline CDR1 and CDR2 sequences are MGHRA and YSYEKL. This CDR3 spans 15 amino acids. Unmatched junction bases numbered 6, after V lost 1 base and J lost 7 bases. In DNA form, the CDR3 reads TGCGCCAGCAGCCAAGGGACAGGGCTCCTCCAGCCCCAGCATTTT. The encoded protein is CASSQGTGLLQPQHF.

This clone has only a few counts. One junction end does not reproduce the germline sequence, and a read error may be involved. The sample holds other DNA sequences that translate to the same CDR3. This chain links TRBV2 with TRBJ2-1; 7 bases are shared with TRBD2. This CDR3 has 19 amino acids. Germline V gene sequence: CDR1 SNHLY, CDR2 FYNNEI. CDR3 amino acids: CARSYGWAGVGSSYNEQFF. The CDR3 nucleotides are TGTGCCCGCAGTTATGGGTGGGCGGGGGTGGGGAGCTCCTACAATGAGCAGTTCTTC.

CDR3 loop: CVEPPQGAGYTF. The CDR3 DNA reads TGTGTCGAACCGCCGCAAGGGGCTGGCTACACCTTC. This chain joins TRBV7-5 and TRBJ1-2; TRBD1, the D gene given by the table, was not confirmed from the DNA. TRBV7-5 is designated a pseudogene. The CDR3 consists of 12 residues.

The chain combines TRBV6-6 with TRBJ1-2; unclear D gene. Germline V CDR1 and CDR2: MNHNY, SVGAGI (reference sequence). V was clipped by 8 bases and J by 3 bases, with 13 bases between them. The CDR3 is 13 amino acids. The CDR3 DNA reads as TGTGCCAGCCTACGAATGGGTGACTATGGCTACACCTTC. Its translation: CASLRMGDYGYTF.